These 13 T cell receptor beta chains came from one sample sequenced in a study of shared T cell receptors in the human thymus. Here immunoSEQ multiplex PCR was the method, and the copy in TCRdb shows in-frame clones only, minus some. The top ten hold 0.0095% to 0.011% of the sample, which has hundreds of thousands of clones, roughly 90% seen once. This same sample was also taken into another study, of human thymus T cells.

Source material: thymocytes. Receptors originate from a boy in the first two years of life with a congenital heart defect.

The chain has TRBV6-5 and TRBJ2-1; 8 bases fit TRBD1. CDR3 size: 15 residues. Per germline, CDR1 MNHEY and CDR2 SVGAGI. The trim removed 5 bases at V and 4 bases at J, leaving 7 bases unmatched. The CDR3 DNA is TGTGCCAGCAGTGGAAGGACAGGGATTTACAATGAGCAGTTCTTC. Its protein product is CASSGRTGIYNEQFF.

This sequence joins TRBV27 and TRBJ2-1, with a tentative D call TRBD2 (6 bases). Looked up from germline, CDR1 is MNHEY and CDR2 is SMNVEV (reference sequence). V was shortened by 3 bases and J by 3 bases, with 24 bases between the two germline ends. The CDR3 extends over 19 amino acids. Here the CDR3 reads CASSFGAFLLGGGYNEQFF. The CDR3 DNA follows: TGTGCCAGCAGTTTTGGCGCCTTCCTTTTGGGGGGTGGCTACAATGAGCAGTTCTTC.

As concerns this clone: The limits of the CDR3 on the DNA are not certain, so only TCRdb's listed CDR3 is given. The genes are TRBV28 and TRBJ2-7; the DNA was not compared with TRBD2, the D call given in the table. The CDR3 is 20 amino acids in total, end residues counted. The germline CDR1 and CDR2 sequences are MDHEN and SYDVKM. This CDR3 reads CASSSSPRLAGGPRTYEQYF.

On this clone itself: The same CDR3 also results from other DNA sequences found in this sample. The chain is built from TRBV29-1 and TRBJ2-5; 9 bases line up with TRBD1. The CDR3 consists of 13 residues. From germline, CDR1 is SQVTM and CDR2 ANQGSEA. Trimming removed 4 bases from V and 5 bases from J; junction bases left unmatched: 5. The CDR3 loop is CSVVQGAGETQYF. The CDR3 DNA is TGCAGCGTTGTACAGGGGGCGGGTGAGACCCAGTACTTC. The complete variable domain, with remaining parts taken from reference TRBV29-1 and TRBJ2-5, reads SAVISQKPSRDICQRGTSLTIQCQVDSQVTMMFWYRQQPGQSLTLIATANQGSEATYESGFVIDKFPISRPNLTFSTLTVSNMSPEDSSIYLCSVVQGAGETQYFGPGTRLLVL.

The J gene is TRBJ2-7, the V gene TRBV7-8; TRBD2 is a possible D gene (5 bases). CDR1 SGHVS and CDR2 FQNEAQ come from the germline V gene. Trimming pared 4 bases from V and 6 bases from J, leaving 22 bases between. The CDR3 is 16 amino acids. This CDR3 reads CASSSSVPRVRGEQYF. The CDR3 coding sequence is TGTGCCAGCAGCTCCTCCGTCCCCCGGGTTCGGGGCGAGCAGTACTTC.

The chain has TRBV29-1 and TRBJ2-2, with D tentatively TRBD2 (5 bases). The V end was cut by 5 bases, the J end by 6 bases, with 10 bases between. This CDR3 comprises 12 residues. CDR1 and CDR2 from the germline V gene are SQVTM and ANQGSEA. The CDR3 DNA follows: TGCAGCGTTTTTACTAGTGCCGGGGAGCTGTTTTTT. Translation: CSVFTSAGELFF.

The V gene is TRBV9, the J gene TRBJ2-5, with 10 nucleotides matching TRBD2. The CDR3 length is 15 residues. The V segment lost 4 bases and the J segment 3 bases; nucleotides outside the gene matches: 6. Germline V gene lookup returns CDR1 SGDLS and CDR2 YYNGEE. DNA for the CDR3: TGTGCCAGCAGCCCTCCTCTAGCGGGAGAAGAGACCCAGTACTTC. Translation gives CASSPPLAGEETQYF.

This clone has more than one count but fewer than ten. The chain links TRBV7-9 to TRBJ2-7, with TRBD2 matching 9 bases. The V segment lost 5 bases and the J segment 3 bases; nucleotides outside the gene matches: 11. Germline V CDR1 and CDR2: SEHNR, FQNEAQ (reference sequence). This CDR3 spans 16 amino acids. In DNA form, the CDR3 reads TGTGCCAGCAGCCCTAATTTTAGCGGGAGTATCTACGAGCAGTACTTC. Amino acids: CASSPNFSGSIYEQYF. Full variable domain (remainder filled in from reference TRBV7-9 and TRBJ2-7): DTGVSQNPRHKITKRGQNVTFRCDPISEHNRLYWYRQTLGQGPEFLTYFQNEAQLEKSRLLSDRFSAERPKGSFSTLEIQRTEQGDSAMYLCASSPNFSGSIYEQYFGPGTRLTVT.

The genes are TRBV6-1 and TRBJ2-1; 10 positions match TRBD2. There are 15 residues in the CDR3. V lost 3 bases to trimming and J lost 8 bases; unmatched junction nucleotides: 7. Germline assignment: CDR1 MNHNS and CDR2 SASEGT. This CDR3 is CASSDLASGSYEQFF. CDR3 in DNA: TGTGCCAGCAGTGATTTGGCTAGCGGGAGCTATGAGCAGTTCTTC.

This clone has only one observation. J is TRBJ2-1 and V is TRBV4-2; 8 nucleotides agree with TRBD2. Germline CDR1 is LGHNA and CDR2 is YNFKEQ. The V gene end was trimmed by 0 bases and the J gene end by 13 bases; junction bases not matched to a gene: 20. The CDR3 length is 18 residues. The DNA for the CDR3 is TGTGCCAGCAGCCAAGATTATGGGACTAGGATTGGAATGTACCGTCAGTTCTTC. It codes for CASSQDYGTRIGMYRQFF.

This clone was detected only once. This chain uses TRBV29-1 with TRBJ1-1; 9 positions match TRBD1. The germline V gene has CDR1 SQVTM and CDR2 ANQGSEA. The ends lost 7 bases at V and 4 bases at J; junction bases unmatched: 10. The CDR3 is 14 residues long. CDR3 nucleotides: TGCAGCGCCAAGTACAGGGGGCCGTTCACTGAAGCTTTCTTT. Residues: CSAKYRGPFTEAFF. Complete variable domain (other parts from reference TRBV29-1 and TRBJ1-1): SAVISQKPSRDICQRGTSLTIQCQVDSQVTMMFWYRQQPGQSLTLIATANQGSEATYESGFVIDKFPISRPNLTFSTLTVSNMSPEDSSIYLCSAKYRGPFTEAFFGQGTRLTVV.

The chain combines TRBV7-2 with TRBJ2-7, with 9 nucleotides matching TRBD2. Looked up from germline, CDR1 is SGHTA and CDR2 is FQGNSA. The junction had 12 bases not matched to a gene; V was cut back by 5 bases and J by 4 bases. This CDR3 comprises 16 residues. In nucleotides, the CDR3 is TGTGCCAGCAGCCAAAGCGGGGGCGGGAGGGGGTACGAGCAGTACTTC. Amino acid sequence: CASSQSGGGRGYEQYF.

CDR3 DNA: TGTGCCAGCTCATCGGACAGGTCTAATGAAAAACTGTTTTTT. Protein sequence: CASSSDRSNEKLFF. The chain employs TRBV18 and TRBJ1-4, with 7 bases matching TRBD1. CDR3 length equals 14 residues. Germline CDR1 is KGHSH and CDR2 is LQKENI. V lost 5 bases, J lost 3 bases, and 3 bases stayed unmatched. The whole variable domain, filled in from reference TRBV18 and TRBJ1-4, reads NAGVMQNPRHLVRRRGQEARLRCSPMKGHSHVYWYRQLPEEGLKFMVYLQKENIIDESGMPKERFSAEFPKEGPSILRIQQVVRGDSAAYFCASSSDRSNEKLFFGSGTQLSVL.